This TCR beta chain was obtained from a study of T cell changes during pregnancy in multiple sclerosis. Some clones are missing from TCRdb's copy, which holds only in-frame ones; the method was immunoSEQ multiplex PCR. The table has under 65,000 clones, 75% to 95% seen once. Trimming cost V 2 bases and J 2 bases, with 12 bases left between them. The CDR3 spans 15 residues. Germline lookup yields CDR1 WNHNN and CDR2 SYGVQD (reference sequence). This chain links TRBV10-1 with TRBJ1-1; a weak D match, TRBD1 (5 bases). The starting material was peripheral blood, obtained after pregnancy. The source is a female donor in good health, enrolled as a control in a pregnancy study. CDR3 sequence: CASSEGADLNTEAFF. CDR3 bases: TGCGCCAGCAGTGAGGGGGCGGACCTTAACACTGAAGCTTTCTTT.